This TCR beta chain appears in the sequencing data of a study of control samples from healthy donors and cancer patients. Sequencing was performed with immunoSEQ multiplex PCR; in TCRdb, only in-frame clones are kept and a portion is missing. Among about 130,000 clones listed, just under 95% were seen once. The CDR3 spans 16 residues. Trimming took 4 bases from V and 3 from J, leaving 20 bases between them. Germline values: CDR1 SGHDT, CDR2 YYEEEE. The sample taken for sequencing was blood. The source is a man under 40 in good health. This chain links TRBV5-6 with TRBJ2-7, with a tentative D call TRBD2 (6 bases). The CDR3 coding sequence is TGTGCCAGCAGCGCGGGACGGAGGTCTAGGAACTACGAGCAGTACTTC. Translation: CASSAGRRSRNYEQYF.